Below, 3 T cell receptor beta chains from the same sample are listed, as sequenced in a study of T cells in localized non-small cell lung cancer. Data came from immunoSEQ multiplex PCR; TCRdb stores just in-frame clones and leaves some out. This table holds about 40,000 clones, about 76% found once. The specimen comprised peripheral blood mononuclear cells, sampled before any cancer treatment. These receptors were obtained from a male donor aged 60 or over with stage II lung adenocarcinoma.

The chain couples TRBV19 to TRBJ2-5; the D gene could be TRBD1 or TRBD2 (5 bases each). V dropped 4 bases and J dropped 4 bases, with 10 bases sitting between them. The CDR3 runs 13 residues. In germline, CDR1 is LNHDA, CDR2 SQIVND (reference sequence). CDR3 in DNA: TGTGCCAGTAGTACGGCTGGGGGAGAGACCCAGTACTTC. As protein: CASSTAGGETQYF.

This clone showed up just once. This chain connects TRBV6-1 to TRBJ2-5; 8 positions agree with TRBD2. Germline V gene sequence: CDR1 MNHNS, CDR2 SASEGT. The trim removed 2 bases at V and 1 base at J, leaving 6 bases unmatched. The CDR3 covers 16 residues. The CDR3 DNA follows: TGTGCCAGCAGTGAAACCCCGGGAGGGCGCCAAGAGACCCAGTACTTC. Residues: CASSETPGGRQETQYF.

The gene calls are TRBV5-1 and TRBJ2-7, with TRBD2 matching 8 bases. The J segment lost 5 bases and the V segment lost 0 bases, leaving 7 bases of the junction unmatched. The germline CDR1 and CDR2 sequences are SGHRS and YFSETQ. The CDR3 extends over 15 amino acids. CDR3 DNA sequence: TGCGCCAGCAGCTTGGCAACTAGCGGAGACCACGAGCAGTACTTC. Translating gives CASSLATSGDHEQYF.